The 12 T cell receptor beta chains in this list originate from one sample, sequenced in a study of blood T cell repertoires in COVID-19. Some clones are missing from TCRdb's copy, which holds only in-frame ones; the method was immunoSEQ multiplex PCR. This table has about 220,000 clones, roughly nine tenths appearing once. The specimen sequenced was PBMCs or T cells enriched from blood (not recorded which). The source is a woman between 18 and 30 years old in a cohort exposed to, infected with or recovered from COVID-19 (not recorded which).

The chain is built from TRBV24-1 and TRBJ2-1; D is perhaps TRBD1 (6 bases). The V and J ends lost 4 bases and 2 bases respectively, with 14 bases between them. This CDR3 region has 16 residues. CDR1 and CDR2 from the germline V gene are KGHDR and SFDVKD. The CDR3 loop reads CATSEPGVRAYNEQFF. For the CDR3, the DNA is TGTGCCACCAGTGAACCAGGGGTGAGGGCCTACAATGAGCAGTTCTTC.

The chain links TRBV10-3 to TRBJ2-2; TRBD2 matches at 14 bases. The germline CDR1 and CDR2 sequences are ENHRY and SYGVKD. J was trimmed by 3 bases and V by 7 bases; bases with no gene match: 10. This CDR3 is built from 18 residues. The CDR3 loop reads CAIMRLAGGPRDTGELFF. The CDR3 DNA is TGTGCCATCATGAGACTAGCGGGGGGGCCGCGTGACACCGGGGAGCTGTTTTTT.

This chain uses TRBV3-1 (or the pseudogene TRBV3-2) with TRBJ2-5, with 7 bases aligning to TRBD1. Germline V gene sequence: CDR1 LGHDT, CDR2 YNNKEL (reference sequence). This CDR3 has 16 residues. V lost 1 base to trimming and J lost 5 bases; unmatched junction nucleotides: 10. Here the CDR3 DNA reads TGTGCCAGCAGCCAAGGGAAGGGGGCCGATTGGGAGACCCAGTACTTC. Translated: CASSQGKGADWETQYF.

The V gene is TRBV19, the J gene TRBJ2-2, with D possibly being TRBD2 (5 bases). The V and J ends lost 5 bases and 1 base respectively, with 8 bases between them. CDR1 LNHDA and CDR2 SQIVND come from the germline V gene (reference sequence). The CDR3 is made up of 14 amino acids. In DNA, the CDR3 is TGTGCCAGTAGTCGGACTTGGAACACCGGGGAGCTGTTTTTT. The encoded protein is CASSRTWNTGELFF.

This clone has just one count. The chain combines TRBV19 with TRBJ2-2; a possible D gene is TRBD2 (6 bases). The CDR3 length is 12 residues. CDR1 is LNHDA, CDR2 SQIVND, per germline (reference sequence). This chain's CDR3 is CGSWGLVGELFF. The CDR3 bases are TGTGGATCATGGGGACTCGTCGGGGAGCTGTTTTTT.

This rearrangement joins TRBV11-2 to TRBJ1-3, with a weak D call TRBD1 (5 bases). V gave up 4 bases and J gave up 0 bases, with 16 bases separating them. The germline gives CDR1 SGHAT, CDR2 FQNNGV. The CDR3 totals 17 residues. The CDR3 spells CASSYGQGRSSGNTIYF. CDR3 DNA sequence: TGTGCCAGCAGCTACGGCCAGGGCAGAAGCTCTGGAAACACCATATATTTT.

J is TRBJ2-5 and V is TRBV2; D possibly corresponds to TRBD1 (6 bases). In germline, CDR1 is SNHLY, CDR2 FYNNEI. This CDR3 has 15 amino acids. Trimming pared 4 bases from V and 2 bases from J, leaving 14 bases between. The DNA of the CDR3 is TGTGCCAGCAGTGTGGGGTGGACAGCTCAAGAGACCCAGTACTTC. It yields the protein CASSVGWTAQETQYF.

The gene calls are TRBV13 and TRBJ2-1; D is possibly TRBD2 (5 bases). V was cut by 1 base and J by 0 bases, with 7 bases left in between. CDR3 length: 15 amino acids. Germline-derived CDR1 and CDR2 are PRHDT and FYEKMQ (reference sequence). In DNA form, the CDR3 reads TGTGCCAGCAGCTTAGCTAGCCCCTCCTACAATGAGCAGTTCTTC. Translation gives CASSLASPSYNEQFF.

The V call is TRBV11-2, the J call TRBJ2-7; D unclear. Trimming pared 5 bases from V and 6 bases from J, leaving 8 bases between. Germline assignment: CDR1 SGHAT and CDR2 FQNNGV. The CDR3 extends over 11 amino acids. CDR3 nucleotides: TGTGCCAGCAGCCCCTCCGTCGAGCAGTACTTC. Amino acids: CASSPSVEQYF.

This sequence joins TRBV9 and TRBJ2-5; D is possibly TRBD1 (5 bases). V was pared by 2 bases and J by 5 bases, with 16 bases between. Per germline, CDR1 SGDLS and CDR2 YYNGEE. CDR3 length: 15 amino acids. The CDR3: CASSVGLGVAETQYF. CDR3 sequence (DNA): TGTGCCAGCAGCGTTGGTCTAGGGGTGGCGGAGACCCAGTACTTC. The full variable domain, its missing parts supplied by reference TRBV9 and TRBJ2-5, is DSGVTQTPKHLITATGQRVTLRCSPRSGDLSVYWYQQSLDQGLQFLIQYYNGEERAKGNILERFSAQQFPDLHSELNLSSLELGDSALYFCASSVGLGVAETQYFGPGTRLLVL.

This chain links TRBV3-1 (or the pseudogene TRBV3-2) with TRBJ2-7, with TRBD2 matching over 10 bases. With 2 bases clipped from V and 1 base from J, the junction kept 8 bases outside the gene matches. The CDR3 runs 17 residues. Germline values: CDR1 LGHDT, CDR2 YNNKEL (reference sequence). The CDR3 coding sequence is TGTGCCAGCAGCCAAAGGCTAGCGGGGGTCCTGTCCTACGAGCAGTACTTC. This gives the protein CASSQRLAGVLSYEQYF.

The chain employs TRBV4-1 and TRBJ2-5; 9 bases are shared with TRBD2. CDR1 is MGHRA, CDR2 YSYEKL, per germline. The length of the CDR3 is 18 residues. V shed 1 base and J 5 bases; nucleotides not matched to a gene: 14. Here the CDR3 reads CASSQGGLAGGGWETQYF. The DNA for the CDR3 is TGCGCCAGCAGCCAAGGCGGCCTGGCGGGAGGGGGATGGGAGACCCAGTACTTC.